This TCR beta chain was captured by sequencing in a study of cytomegalovirus exposure and HLA in healthy donors. The CDR3 is 14 amino acids. CDR1 SNHLY and CDR2 FYNNEI come from the germline V gene. Trimming shortened V by 6 bases and J by 0 bases, and 9 bases separated the two germline ends. The PCR ran on 60 Vbeta and 13 Jbeta primers. TCRdb's copy holds only in-frame clones and misses some; the assay was immunoSEQ multiplex PCR. The table lists 150,000 to 200,000 clones, around 77% of them singletons. This receptor was identified in a young man in good health and CMV-seronegative. The sample consisted of PBMCs. The chain recombines TRBV2 with TRBJ1-3; unclear D gene. The CDR3 region is CASREESSGNTIYF. CDR3 sequence (DNA): TGTGCCAGCAGAGAGGAGTCCTCTGGAAACACCATATATTTT.